These 24 T cell receptor beta chains were all obtained from the same sample, sequenced in a study of cytomegalovirus exposure and HLA in healthy donors (TCRdb year 2017). The receptor library was made with the immunoSEQ multiplex PCR assay. A mixture of 60 forward primers for TCR Vbeta segments and 13 reverse primers for TCR Jbeta segments was used in the multiplex PCR. Entries here come from immuneACCESS through TCRdb and include only in-frame sequences with V and J called. Some clones fail to appear in such tables; in the studies checked, an unresolved V gene covers under half of the shortfall, and the cause of the remainder is unknown. This sample gives 100,000 to 120,000 clones in total; 76% of them show up just once. Together, the top ten hold around 15% of the sample. The source material was PBMCs. Receptors were obtained from a man younger than 40 in good health and CMV-seropositive.

The chain uses TRBV2 and TRBJ2-6; the D is unclear. V gave up 7 bases and J gave up 0 bases, with 10 bases separating them. The CDR3 has 15 residues. Germline V CDR1 and CDR2: SNHLY, FYNNEI. In DNA, the CDR3 is TGTGCCAGCACCCGCCTGAGCTCTGGGGCCAACGTCCTGACTTTC. Its translation: CASTRLSSGANVLTF.

V usage is TRBV30 and J usage is TRBJ2-5; the D gene is possibly TRBD1 (6 bases). V was trimmed by 7 bases and J by 5 bases, leaving 17 bases between them. The CDR3 is 13 amino acids. Germline loops: CDR1 GTSNPN, CDR2 SVGIG (reference sequence). The CDR3 protein is CASNRQGRETQYF. The CDR3 nucleotides are TGTGCCTCGAACCGTCAGGGGCGGGAGACCCAGTACTTC.

The V gene is TRBV18, the J gene TRBJ2-1; D is perhaps TRBD2 (5 bases). V lost 6 bases to trimming and J lost 1 base, with 13 bases between them. This CDR3 region has 15 residues. Germline CDR1 KGHSH, CDR2 LQKENI. The CDR3 is CASSLRDRSYNEQFF. The CDR3 DNA reads as TGTGCCAGCTCGCTCCGGGATCGGTCCTACAATGAGCAGTTCTTC.

V usage is TRBV10-3 and J usage is TRBJ1-1; D is possibly TRBD1 (5 bases). The CDR3 runs 14 residues. V lost 2 bases, J lost 2 bases, and 9 bases lay in between. CDR1 is ENHRY and CDR2 is SYGVKD in the germline V gene. DNA for the CDR3: TGTGCCATCAGTGAGCGGGGGGACAACACTGAAGCTTTCTTT. It encodes CAISERGDNTEAFF.

This clone has just a few counts. The chain joins TRBV5-1 to TRBJ1-1; maybe TRBD1 (6 bases). Trimming stripped 4 bases from V and 0 bases from J, with 10 bases between. The CDR3 extends over 14 amino acids. CDR1 is SGHRS and CDR2 is YFSETQ in the germline V gene. The CDR3 sequence: CASSPRGMNTEAFF. The DNA of the CDR3 is TGCGCCAGCAGCCCCAGGGGCATGAACACTGAAGCTTTCTTT.

This chain joins TRBV28 and TRBJ1-2, with 8 bases fitting TRBD1. The germline gives CDR1 MDHEN, CDR2 SYDVKM. After removal of 8 bases from V and 3 bases from J, the junction contained 8 bases not matched to a gene. The CDR3 length is 14 residues. The CDR3 nucleotides read TGTGCCAGCGGATTCAGGGGGCAGTACTATGGCTACACCTTC. Its protein is CASGFRGQYYGYTF.

The rearrangement links TRBV7-9 to TRBJ1-2, with TRBD1 matching 11 bases. Unmatched junction bases numbered 6, after V lost 1 base and J lost 8 bases. This CDR3 has 15 amino acids. CDR1 is SEHNR, CDR2 FQNEAQ, per germline (reference sequence). DNA for the CDR3: TGTGCCAGCAGCTTAGGGACAGGGGGCAAAGGCGGCTACACCTTC. It codes for CASSLGTGGKGGYTF.

The rearrangement links TRBV6-5 to TRBJ2-2; D is uncertain. Deletions cut 2 bases from V and 6 bases from J, with 7 bases between. Germline V gene lookup returns CDR1 MNHEY and CDR2 SVGAGI. This CDR3 region has 13 residues. This CDR3 reads CASSYQISGELFF. The DNA of the CDR3 is TGTGCCAGCAGTTACCAGATTTCCGGGGAGCTGTTTTTT.

This clone was detected a few times. The gene calls are TRBV13 and TRBJ1-1; TRBD1 matches 8 bases. After removal of 7 bases from V and 3 bases from J, the junction contained 4 bases not matched to a gene. The germline gives CDR1 PRHDT, CDR2 FYEKMQ (reference sequence). This CDR3 is 13 amino acids long. The CDR3 loop is CASKSTGDTEAFF. CDR3 DNA: TGTGCCAGCAAATCGACAGGGGACACTGAAGCTTTCTTT.

The chain is built from TRBV7-8 and TRBJ1-1; no reliable D call. CDR1 is SGHVS and CDR2 is FQNEAQ in the germline V gene. The V end lost 1 base, the J end lost 2 bases, and 8 bases lay between the germline ends. The CDR3 totals 14 residues. In DNA form, the CDR3 reads TGTGCCAGCAGCTTAGTTGTTCAAAACACTGAAGCTTTCTTT. Translated: CASSLVVQNTEAFF.

This chain connects TRBV6-5 to TRBJ1-1; D perhaps matches TRBD1 (5 bases). This CDR3 has 15 residues. Deletions cut 0 bases from V and 6 bases from J, with 14 bases between. Germline values: CDR1 MNHEY, CDR2 SVGAGI. CDR3: CASSYSSSWGAEAFF. The CDR3 coding sequence is TGTGCCAGCAGTTACTCGAGTTCTTGGGGGGCTGAAGCTTTCTTT.

This chain joins TRBV19 and TRBJ2-1, with 7 bases identical to TRBD1. The trim removed 5 bases at V and 0 bases at J, leaving 4 bases unmatched. Germline CDR1 reads LNHDA; CDR2 reads SQIVND (reference sequence). The CDR3 loop spans 15 amino acids. The CDR3: CASSVGQSSYNEQFF. Here the CDR3 DNA reads TGTGCCAGTAGTGTGGGACAGTCCTCCTACAATGAGCAGTTCTTC.

This clone came up a few times. The rearrangement links TRBV6-5 to TRBJ2-7, with a possible D match to TRBD1 (6 bases). The ends were cut back, 0 bases at V and 4 bases at J, with 16 bases in the middle. The CDR3 spans 16 residues. Germline values: CDR1 MNHEY, CDR2 SVGAGI. The CDR3 here is CASSYSRAGVGYEQYF. In DNA form, the CDR3 reads TGTGCCAGCAGTTACTCGAGGGCAGGGGTTGGGTACGAGCAGTACTTC.

V and J are TRBV5-6 and TRBJ2-7, with unresolved D. V was shortened by 4 bases and J by 2 bases, with 13 bases between the two germline ends. The CDR3 spans 14 residues. Per germline, CDR1 SGHDT and CDR2 YYEEEE. The CDR3 sequence is CASSPLASTYEQYF. As DNA, the CDR3 is TGTGCCAGCAGCCCGTTGGCATCAACCTACGAGCAGTACTTC. Based on the CDR3 plus reference TRBV5-6 and TRBJ2-7, the full variable domain is DAGVTQSPTHLIKTRGQQVTLRCSPKSGHDTVSWYQQALGQGPQFIFQYYEEEERQRGNFPDRFSGHQFPNYSSELNVNALLLGDSALYLCASSPLASTYEQYFGPGTRLTVT.

This clone was seen only once. The chain is built from TRBV27 and TRBJ1-2, with 10 bases that match TRBD1. The junction had 9 bases not matched to a gene; V was cut back by 6 bases and J by 8 bases. The CDR3 runs 14 residues. The germline V gene encodes CDR1 MNHEY and CDR2 SMNVEV (reference sequence). The CDR3 reads CASSLGGTGVGYTF. DNA of the CDR3: TGTGCCAGCAGCCTTGGGGGGACAGGGGTAGGCTACACCTTC.

V usage is TRBV5-1 and J usage is TRBJ2-5; D is unclear. The V end lost 0 bases, the J end lost 0 bases, and 12 bases lay between the germline ends. This CDR3 contains 16 residues. CDR1 and CDR2 from the germline V gene are SGHRS and YFSETQ. CDR3 in DNA: TGCGCCAGCAGCTTGGGCCCCCCGAGGAACCAAGAGACCCAGTACTTC. Its translation: CASSLGPPRNQETQYF.

The V gene is TRBV7-6, the J gene TRBJ2-7; D is perhaps TRBD1 (6 bases). The CDR3 runs to 18 residues. From germline, CDR1 is SGHVS and CDR2 FNYEAQ. The V and J ends lost 3 bases and 0 bases respectively, with 21 bases between them. CDR3 loop: CASSFRLWGHYSSYEQYF. The DNA of the CDR3 is TGTGCCAGCAGCTTCCGGTTGTGGGGGCACTATAGCTCCTACGAGCAGTACTTC.

This clone has just a few counts. This chain links TRBV30 with TRBJ1-2; perhaps TRBD1 as D (5 bases). The CDR3 extends over 12 amino acids. Deletions cut 5 bases from V and 8 bases from J, with 15 bases between. Germline assignment: CDR1 GTSNPN and CDR2 SVGIG (reference sequence). The CDR3 region has the DNA TGTGCCTGGGCCGGGGGAAAGCGGGGCTACACCTTC. Translation gives CAWAGGKRGYTF.

This clone was recorded once. V gene TRBV11-2 combines with J gene TRBJ2-7; the match to TRBD2 covers 14 bases. After removal of 3 bases from V and 0 bases from J, the junction contained 1 base not matched to a gene. Germline V gives CDR1 SGHAT, CDR2 FQNNGV. The CDR3 extends over 16 amino acids. Written as DNA, the CDR3 is TGTGCCAGCAGCTTGGGACTAGCGGGGGACTCCTACGAGCAGTACTTC. Protein product: CASSLGLAGDSYEQYF. The full variable domain, in which reference TRBV11-2 and TRBJ2-7 provide the parts outside the CDR3, is EAGVAQSPRYKIIEKRQSVAFWCNPISGHATLYWYQQILGQGPKLLIQFQNNGVVDDSQLPKDRFSAERLKGVDSTLKIQPAKLEDSAVYLCASSLGLAGDSYEQYFGPGTRLTVT.

This clone has a handful of counts. The rearrangement links TRBV4-1 to TRBJ2-7; TRBD2 is a possible D gene (6 bases). V shed 0 bases and J shed 3 bases, with 12 bases lying between them. The CDR3 has 15 amino acids. The germline V gene has CDR1 MGHRA and CDR2 YSYEKL. The CDR3 region is CASSQEYQGGYEQYF. CDR3 nucleotides: TGCGCCAGCAGCCAAGAGTACCAGGGAGGCTACGAGCAGTACTTC.

Regarding this clone: One end of the junction is discordant with germline, which a read error may explain. J is TRBJ1-2 and V is TRBV18; D gene uncertain. Germline CDR1 is KGHSH and CDR2 is LQKENI. The CDR3 contains 19 residues. CDR3 nucleotide sequence: TGTGCCAGCTCACCACTTTACCCTCAGCGCAATTTCCACGACTACGGCTACACCTTC. This encodes CASSPLYPQRNFHDYGYTF. Supplemented by reference TRBV18 and TRBJ1-2, the full variable domain reads NAGVMQNPRHLVRRRGQEARLRCSPMKGHSHVYWYRQLPEEGLKFMVYLQKENIIDESGMPKERFSAEFPKEGPSILRIQQVVRGDSAAYFCASSPLYPQRNFHDYGYTFGSGTRLTVV.

The V call is TRBV15, the J call TRBJ2-2, with D tentatively TRBD1 (7 bases). This CDR3 is 14 amino acids long. Trimming took 6 bases from V and 7 from J, leaving 15 bases between them. Germline values: CDR1 LNHNV, CDR2 YYDKDF (reference sequence). The CDR3 bases are TGTGCCACCAGAGAGGAGGGGGCAGGCGGGGAGCTGTTTTTT. As protein: CATREEGAGGELFF.

The chain joins TRBV13 to TRBJ1-4; 10 nucleotides agree with TRBD1. CDR1 is PRHDT and CDR2 is FYEKMQ in the germline V gene (reference sequence). V was clipped by 0 bases and J by 7 bases; unmatched bases: 2. The length of the CDR3 is 15 residues. For the CDR3, the DNA is TGTGCCAGCAGCTTAGGCCGGGACAGGGGTGAAAAACTGTTTTTT. This translates into CASSLGRDRGEKLFF.

The chain carries TRBV6-6 and TRBJ2-3; no reliable D call. The CDR3 has 14 amino acids. V dropped 6 bases and J dropped 3 bases, with 13 bases sitting between them. From germline, CDR1 is MNHNY and CDR2 SVGAGI (reference sequence). CDR3 sequence: CASRSISRTDTQYF. CDR3 coding DNA: TGTGCCAGCAGGTCCATCTCCCGGACAGATACGCAGTATTTT.